This is a list of T cell receptor beta chains from one sample in a study of cytomegalovirus exposure and HLA in healthy donors. The data were produced by immunoSEQ multiplex PCR, yet TCRdb's version contains in-frame clones alone and is incomplete. The sample records around 140,000 clones, around 80% being singletons. Input material: PBMCs. The source is a man aged 35 to 55 in good health and CMV-seronegative. Each CDR3 is given with its conserved first and last residue. The D gene is left open where the match is weak. Clone size, where shown, is once, few, many, or a class for clones that have expanded.

J: TRBJ2-1; size: NA; V: TRBV20-1; D: NA; CDR3: CSAHYNEQFF; DNA: TGCAGTGCCCACTACAATGAGCAGTTCTTC
J: TRBJ2-1; size: NA; V: TRBV19; D: NA; CDR3: CASSTYARGYNEQFF; DNA: TGTGCCAGTAGTACCTATGCTAGAGGATACAATGAGCAGTTCTTC
J: TRBJ2-7; size: once; V: TRBV12-5; D: NA; CDR3: CASGFSPGGYEQYF; DNA: TGTGCTAGTGGTTTCTCCCCCGGGGGTTACGAGCAGTACTTC
J: TRBJ1-1; size: NA; V: TRBV7-3; D: TRBD1; CDR3: CASSPTGGTEAFF; DNA: TGTGCCAGCAGCCCGACAGGGGGAACTGAAGCTTTCTTT
J: TRBJ2-1; size: few; V: TRBV5-1; D: NA; CDR3: CASSYQVSEQFF; DNA: TGCGCCAGCAGCTACCAAGTTAGTGAGCAGTTCTTC
J: TRBJ2-7; size: NA; V: TRBV11-2; D: TRBD1; CDR3: CASSQNRDSLNYEQYF; DNA: TGTGCCAGCAGCCAAAACCGGGACAGCTTAAACTACGAGCAGTACTTC
J: TRBJ2-2; size: NA; V: TRBV5-8; D: NA; CDR3: CASSLARQGTNTGELFF; DNA: TGTGCCAGCAGCTTGGCAAGGCAGGGAACGAACACCGGGGAGCTGTTTTTT
J: TRBJ1-5; size: few; V: TRBV6-5; D: TRBD1; CDR3: CASSSSGGDRQPQHF; DNA: TGTGCCAGCAGTTCCTCAGGGGGGGATCGTCAGCCCCAGCATTTT
J: TRBJ1-2; size: NA; V: TRBV2; D: TRBD1; CDR3: CASSKGDRDYGYTF; DNA: TGTGCCAGCAGTAAGGGGGACAGGGACTATGGCTACACCTTC
J: TRBJ1-3; size: few; V: TRBV6-5; D: TRBD1; CDR3: CASRDRGGGNTIYF; DNA: TGTGCCAGCAGAGACAGGGGGGGTGGAAACACCATATATTTT
J: TRBJ1-6; size: NA; V: TRBV19; D: NA; CDR3: CASSAGQWSNSPLHF; DNA: TGTGCCAGTAGTGCCGGACAGTGGTCTAATTCACCCCTCCACTTT
J: TRBJ1-1; size: NA; V: TRBV11-2; D: NA; CDR3: CASSPQGAMNTEAFF; DNA: TGTGCCAGCAGCCCACAGGGCGCAATGAACACTGAAGCTTTCTTT
J: TRBJ1-2; size: few; V: TRBV10-1; D: NA; CDR3: CASSEHIDYGYTF; DNA: TGCGCCAGCAGTGAACACATCGACTATGGCTACACCTTC
J: TRBJ1-5; size: NA; V: TRBV19; D: NA; CDR3: CASTAVRAGLSPNQPQHF; DNA: TGTGCCAGTACCGCGGTCCGGGCGGGTTTATCCCCCAATCAGCCCCAGCATTTT
J: TRBJ1-5; size: NA; V: TRBV7-8; D: NA; CDR3: CASSLNGVTEHF; DNA: TGTGCCAGCAGCTTGAACGGGGTAACCGAGCATTTT
J: TRBJ1-4; size: NA; V: TRBV7-2; D: TRBD1; CDR3: CASSPGQGRGFEKLFF; DNA: TGTGCCAGCAGCCCTGGACAGGGTAGGGGTTTTGAAAAACTGTTTTTT
J: TRBJ1-1; size: NA; V: TRBV7-8; D: NA; CDR3: CASIQGLGWTEAFF; DNA: TGTGCCAGCATCCAGGGGTTAGGATGGACTGAAGCTTTCTTT
J: TRBJ1-3; size: NA; V: TRBV6-5; D: NA; CDR3: CASGFPGNTIYF; DNA: TGTGCCAGCGGCTTTCCTGGAAACACCATATATTTT
J: TRBJ1-5; size: NA; V: TRBV5-1; D: TRBD1; CDR3: CASSLTGDLRGPQHF; DNA: TGCGCCAGCAGCTTGACAGGGGATCTACGTGGGCCCCAGCATTTT